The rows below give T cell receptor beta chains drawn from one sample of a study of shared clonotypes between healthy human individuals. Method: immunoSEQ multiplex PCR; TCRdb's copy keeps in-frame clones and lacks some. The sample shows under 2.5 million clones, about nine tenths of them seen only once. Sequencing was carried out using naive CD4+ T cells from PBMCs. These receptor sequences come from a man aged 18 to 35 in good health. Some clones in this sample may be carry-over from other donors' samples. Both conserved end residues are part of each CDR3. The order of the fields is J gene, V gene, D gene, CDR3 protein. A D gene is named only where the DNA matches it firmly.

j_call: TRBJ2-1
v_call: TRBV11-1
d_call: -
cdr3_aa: CASSWRGDSTYNEQFF

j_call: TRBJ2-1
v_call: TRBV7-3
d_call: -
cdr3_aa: CASSLSVVGNEQFF

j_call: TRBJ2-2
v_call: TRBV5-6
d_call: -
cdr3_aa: CASSLGPVVGTGELFF

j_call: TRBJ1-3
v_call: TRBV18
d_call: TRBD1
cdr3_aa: CASSDGTGPGNTIYF

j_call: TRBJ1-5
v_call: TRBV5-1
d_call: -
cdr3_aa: CASSLEGSGQPQHF

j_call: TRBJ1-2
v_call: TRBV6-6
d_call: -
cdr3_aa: CASSTGQSFHGYTF

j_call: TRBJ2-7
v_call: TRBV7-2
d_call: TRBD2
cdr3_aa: CASSSPAGGEPYEQYF

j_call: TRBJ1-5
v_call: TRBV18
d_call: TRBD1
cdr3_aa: CASSPRDSLDQPQHF

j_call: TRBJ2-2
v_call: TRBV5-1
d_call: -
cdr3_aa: CASSREGAELFF

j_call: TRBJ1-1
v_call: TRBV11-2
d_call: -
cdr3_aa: CASSLGQEAFF

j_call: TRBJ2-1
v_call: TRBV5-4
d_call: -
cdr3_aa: CASSRTPRDEQFF

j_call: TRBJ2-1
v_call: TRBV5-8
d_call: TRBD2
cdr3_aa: CASSYLSGRASNEQFF